The 18 T cell receptor beta chains in this list originate from one sample, sequenced in a study of T cells in tuberculosis. The time point denotes: new active TB diagnosis, blood taken before or within 7 days of starting treatment. Profiled with immunoSEQ multiplex PCR; TCRdb holds only in-frame clones, not every one. The table shows 35,000 to 45,000 clones, with approximately 94% occurring only once. The specimen comprised PBMCs, sampled at tuberculosis diagnosis. These receptors came from an adult with tuberculosis.

The chain is built from TRBV2 and TRBJ1-2, with 7 bases that match TRBD1. Germline V gene sequence: CDR1 SNHLY, CDR2 FYNNEI. Trimming removed 7 bases from V and 8 bases from J; junction bases left unmatched: 7. The CDR3 has 12 amino acids. CDR3 loop: CASTLTGKGYTF. DNA for the CDR3: TGTGCCAGCACCTTGACAGGGAAAGGCTACACCTTC.

The rearrangement uses TRBV15 and TRBJ1-6; TRBD1 might be the D (6 bases). The germline gives CDR1 LNHNV, CDR2 YYDKDF (reference sequence). The CDR3 spans 14 residues. V was cut by 1 base and J by 7 bases, with 8 bases left in between. The CDR3 sequence: CATSRAQGNSPLHF. The CDR3 DNA is TGTGCCACCAGCAGAGCTCAGGGGAATTCACCCCTCCACTTT. The whole variable domain, filled in from reference TRBV15 and TRBJ1-6, reads DAMVIQNPRYQVTQFGKPVTLSCSQTLNHNVMYWYQQKSSQAPKLLFHYYDKDFNNEADTPDNFQSRRPNTSFCFLDIRSPGLGDTAMYLCATSRAQGNSPLHFGNGTRLTVT.

This chain uses TRBV30 with TRBJ1-1, with D hard to call. Deletions cut 1 base from V and 7 bases from J, with 10 bases between. Germline V CDR1 and CDR2: GTSNPN, SVGIG (reference sequence). The CDR3 has 12 residues. In nucleotides, the CDR3 is TGTGCCTGGAGTGGACAACGGGGTGAAGCTTTCTTT. Protein: CAWSGQRGEAFF.

The J gene is TRBJ2-1, the V gene TRBV7-3; TRBD1 agrees at 9 bases. The germline V gene has CDR1 SGHTA and CDR2 FQGTGA. J was trimmed by 1 base and V by 5 bases; bases with no gene match: 3. This CDR3 comprises 15 residues. The chain's CDR3 is CASSQDRGSYNEQFF. The CDR3 DNA follows: TGTGCCAGCAGCCAGGACAGGGGATCCTACAATGAGCAGTTCTTC.

This chain uses TRBV10-2 with TRBJ1-1, with D possibly being TRBD1 (6 bases). The CDR3 is made up of 17 amino acids. CDR1 and CDR2 (germline): WSHSY, SAAADI. Trimming cost V 5 bases and J 0 bases, with 19 bases left between them. Here the CDR3 reads CASSRTRETGVNTEAFF. CDR3 DNA sequence: TGCGCCAGCAGTCGGACGAGAGAGACAGGTGTGAACACTGAAGCTTTCTTT.

The chain couples TRBV18 to TRBJ2-5; D unresolved. Germline V gives CDR1 KGHSH, CDR2 LQKENI. CDR3 length: 13 amino acids. V dropped 3 bases and J dropped 3 bases, with 8 bases sitting between them. The DNA for the CDR3 is TGTGCCAGCTCACCTAACAGAGAAGAGACCCAGTACTTC. It yields the protein CASSPNREETQYF.

The rearrangement uses TRBV7-2 and TRBJ2-7; the match to TRBD1 covers 7 bases. CDR3 length equals 14 residues. V shed 6 bases and J 5 bases; nucleotides not matched to a gene: 10. Germline loops: CDR1 SGHTA, CDR2 FQGNSA. CDR3 nucleotides: TGTGCCAGCAGGCGAGGGTACCAGGGGGACGAGCAGTACTTC. Its protein is CASRRGYQGDEQYF.

This clone was seen a single time. This chain joins TRBV18 and TRBJ2-7, with a tentative D call TRBD1 (6 bases). Germline V CDR1 and CDR2: KGHSH, LQKENI. The CDR3 has 13 amino acids. Between the trimmed V and J ends, which lost 5 bases and 4 bases, there was a span of 12 bases. The CDR3: CASSIQGLYEQYF. The CDR3 nucleotides are TGTGCCAGCTCAATACAGGGTCTGTACGAGCAGTACTTC. Together with reference TRBV18 and TRBJ2-7, the CDR3 gives the full variable domain: NAGVMQNPRHLVRRRGQEARLRCSPMKGHSHVYWYRQLPEEGLKFMVYLQKENIIDESGMPKERFSAEFPKEGPSILRIQQVVRGDSAAYFCASSIQGLYEQYFGPGTRLTVT.

This sequence joins TRBV7-8 and TRBJ2-7; TRBD1 matches at 9 bases. CDR3 length: 15 residues. Trimming cost V 5 bases and J 2 bases; bases outside gene matches: 7. Germline assignment: CDR1 SGHVS and CDR2 FQNEAQ. The CDR3: CASSAGTGYTYEQYF. As DNA, the CDR3 is TGTGCCAGCAGCGCCGGGACAGGGTATACCTACGAGCAGTACTTC.

In its sample, this clone was seen once. This chain uses TRBV27 with TRBJ1-6; D is unresolved. The CDR3 totals 15 residues. Trimming stripped 6 bases from V and 8 bases from J, with 17 bases between. Germline loops: CDR1 MNHEY, CDR2 SMNVEV (reference sequence). CDR3 residues: CASSRRALFYSPLHF. CDR3 nucleotides: TGTGCCAGCAGCCGGAGGGCGTTATTCTATTCACCCCTCCACTTT.

The V and J genes are TRBV9 and TRBJ2-3; 8 bases match TRBD2. With 1 base clipped from V and 2 bases from J, the junction kept 3 bases outside the gene matches. This CDR3 contains 15 residues. Germline loops: CDR1 SGDLS, CDR2 YYNGEE. The CDR3 bases are TGTGCCAGCAGCGTAAGTAGCGGGACCACAGATACGCAGTATTTT. As protein: CASSVSSGTTDTQYF.

This clone was detected only once. This chain connects TRBV9 to TRBJ2-7, with D tentatively TRBD1 (6 bases). Germline CDR1 SGDLS, CDR2 YYNGEE. This CDR3 is 15 amino acids long. The V and J ends lost 0 bases and 7 bases respectively, with 17 bases between them. The CDR3 DNA sequence: TGTGCCAGCAGCGTAGGTACAGGGCCGAGTCGGGAGCAGTACTTC. This sequence encodes CASSVGTGPSREQYF.

V gene TRBV29-1 combines with J gene TRBJ1-5, with D perhaps TRBD1 (5 bases). CDR3 size: 13 residues. Germline lookup yields CDR1 SQVTM and CDR2 ANQGSEA. The germline V and J ends were trimmed by 7 bases and 7 bases, with 17 bases remaining between them. CDR3 nucleotides: TGCAGCGCCCAGGAGGGGACGGGCCAGCCCCAGCATTTT. Encoded protein: CSAQEGTGQPQHF.

V usage is TRBV29-1 and J usage is TRBJ2-1; perhaps TRBD1 as D (6 bases). The CDR3 totals 13 residues. The V end was cut by 5 bases, the J end by 6 bases, with 14 bases between. Germline loops: CDR1 SQVTM, CDR2 ANQGSEA. The CDR3 loop is CSVNRVLGNEQFF. The DNA of the CDR3 is TGCAGCGTTAACAGGGTTTTGGGCAATGAGCAGTTCTTC.

CDR3 bases: TGTGCCAGCTCACCCCACAAGAACACTGAAGCTTTCTTT. This sequence encodes CASSPHKNTEAFF. The V and J genes are TRBV18 and TRBJ1-1; D ambiguous. Trimming removed 3 bases from V and 1 base from J, with 6 bases in between. Germline-derived CDR1 and CDR2 are KGHSH and LQKENI. The CDR3 loop spans 13 amino acids.

V usage is TRBV5-1 and J usage is TRBJ2-1; tentatively, D is TRBD1 (5 bases). Germline V gene sequence: CDR1 SGHRS, CDR2 YFSETQ. The CDR3 has 14 amino acids. V was trimmed by 0 bases and J by 6 bases, leaving 10 bases between them. The CDR3 loop is CASSLVGVGNEQFF. In DNA form, the CDR3 reads TGCGCCAGCAGCTTGGTAGGGGTCGGCAATGAGCAGTTCTTC. The complete variable domain, with remaining parts taken from reference TRBV5-1 and TRBJ2-1, reads KAGVTQTPRYLIKTRGQQVTLSCSPISGHRSVSWYQQTPGQGLQFLFEYFSETQRNKGNFPGRFSGRQFSNSRSEMNVSTLELGDSALYLCASSLVGVGNEQFFGPGTRLTVL.

The chain couples TRBV2 to TRBJ2-7; 7 positions match TRBD1. V shed 7 bases, J shed 7 bases, and the junction held 7 bases outside the gene matches. The CDR3 extends over 12 amino acids. From germline, CDR1 is SNHLY and CDR2 FYNNEI. The CDR3 loop reads CASKRQGPEQYF. The CDR3 bases are TGTGCCAGCAAGAGACAGGGCCCAGAGCAGTACTTC.

The chain joins TRBV5-6 to TRBJ2-2; D possibly corresponds to TRBD1 (5 bases). V lost 0 bases and J 5 bases, leaving 20 bases between the germline ends. Germline V gives CDR1 SGHDT, CDR2 YYEEEE. The CDR3 runs 18 residues. CDR3 sequence: CASSLVGVRQGGTGELFF. In DNA, the CDR3 is TGTGCCAGCAGCTTGGTGGGTGTGCGCCAGGGTGGAACCGGGGAGCTGTTTTTT.